These 26 T cell receptor beta chains came from one sample sequenced in a study of blood T cell repertoires in COVID-19. Profiled with immunoSEQ multiplex PCR; TCRdb holds only in-frame clones, not every one. The sample contains roughly 290,000 clones, 89% of which appear only once. The source material was peripheral blood. The source of these receptors is a woman aged 55-70 years with acute or convalescent COVID-19.

The rearrangement links TRBV2 to TRBJ1-4; 7 bases line up with TRBD1. Germline-derived CDR1 and CDR2 are SNHLY and FYNNEI. V gave up 8 bases and J gave up 7 bases; unmatched junction bases: 7. This CDR3 region has 13 residues. The CDR3 nucleotides read TGTGCCAGCGAGGACAGGTTGGGTGAAAAACTGTTTTTT. Translated: CASEDRLGEKLFF.

This chain uses TRBV27 with TRBJ2-1; 8 nucleotides align to TRBD2. The V gene's germline CDR1 is MNHEY and CDR2 SMNVEV (reference sequence). V lost 5 bases to trimming and J lost 4 bases; unmatched junction nucleotides: 10. The CDR3 length is 16 residues. Written as DNA, the CDR3 is TGTGCCAGCAGTCCCCCCGTCACGGGGGGGTACAATGAGCAGTTCTTC. Protein: CASSPPVTGGYNEQFF.

The count of this clone is one. This chain links TRBV4-3 with TRBJ2-5; D gene ambiguous. The CDR3 runs 15 residues. Germline lookup yields CDR1 LGHNA and CDR2 YSLEER. V was clipped by 0 bases and J by 2 bases, with 10 bases between them. The CDR3, as DNA: TGCGCCAGCAGCCAAGAAGTTACAGTACAAGAGACCCAGTACTTC. It specifies CASSQEVTVQETQYF.

The V gene is TRBV19, the J gene TRBJ1-2; D call uncertain. This CDR3 has 13 residues. Trimming took off 6 bases at V and 2 bases at J, with 10 bases between the two ends. The germline CDR1 and CDR2 sequences are LNHDA and SQIVND (reference sequence). The CDR3 sequence is CASSPDWNYGYTF. CDR3 bases: TGTGCCAGTAGCCCGGACTGGAACTATGGCTACACCTTC.

J is TRBJ1-2 and V is TRBV2; 9 bases line up with TRBD1. This CDR3 contains 13 residues. The trim removed 4 bases at V and 6 bases at J, leaving 3 bases unmatched. Germline CDR1 reads SNHLY; CDR2 reads FYNNEI. CDR3 in DNA: TGTGCCAGCAGTGTTGGGACAGGGAATGGCTACACCTTC. It specifies CASSVGTGNGYTF.

The rearrangement joins TRBV5-6 to TRBJ2-1; 9 nucleotides agree with TRBD2. J lost 5 bases, V lost 0 bases, and 6 bases had no gene match. The CDR3 has 16 residues. The germline V gene encodes CDR1 SGHDT and CDR2 YYEEEE. The CDR3 DNA reads TGTGCCAGCAGCTTGGTCGGTAGCGGGAGCAACAATGAGCAGTTCTTC. Its translation: CASSLVGSGSNNEQFF.

This clone was observed a single time. The chain couples TRBV7-2 to TRBJ2-2, with TRBD2 matching 8 bases. CDR1 SGHTA and CDR2 FQGNSA come from the germline V gene. The CDR3 runs to 16 residues. Germline trimming cut 3 bases from V and 5 bases from J; bases unmatched to any gene: 8. In DNA form, the CDR3 reads TGTGCCAGCAGCTTCCGGACTAGCTTGGAGACCGGGGAGCTGTTTTTT. Protein sequence: CASSFRTSLETGELFF.

This clone has a single count. This rearrangement joins TRBV12-3 or TRBV12-4 to TRBJ1-4; D not resolved. The CDR3 totals 13 residues. With 5 bases removed from V and 11 bases from J, the gap between germline ends came to 15 bases. This CDR3 reads CASSPPDGVKLFF. As DNA, the CDR3 is TGTGCCAGCAGTCCCCCAGACGGGGTGAAACTGTTTTTT.

Concerning this clone: Compared with germline, one end of the junction differs, possibly owing to a read error. The chain uses TRBV7-6 and TRBJ2-3; 11 bases are a match to TRBD2. CDR3 size: 15 residues. Per the germline V gene, CDR1 is SGHVS and CDR2 is FNYEAQ. For the CDR3, the DNA is TGTGCCAGCACCTTAGCGGGGGGGCCAGCAGATACGCAGTATTTT. Protein sequence: CASTLAGGPADTQYF.

The J gene is TRBJ2-1, the V gene TRBV4-1, with TRBD2 matching 11 bases. Germline V lookup: CDR1 MGHRA, CDR2 YSYEKL. This CDR3 contains 17 residues. The ends lost 4 bases at V and 5 bases at J; junction bases unmatched: 10. CDR3 sequence reads: CASSRYDGTSGDNEQFF. CDR3 nucleotides: TGCGCCAGCAGCCGGTATGACGGGACTAGCGGCGACAATGAGCAGTTCTTC.

The chain carries TRBV11-2 and TRBJ2-1, with 8 bases matching TRBD2. The CDR3 is 15 amino acids. The germline gives CDR1 SGHAT, CDR2 FQNNGV. Trimming took 5 bases from V and 4 from J; bases not matched to a gene: 7. The CDR3 DNA sequence: TGTGCCAGCAGCGCTGAGAGCGGGGGTTACAATGAGCAGTTCTTC. It translates to CASSAESGGYNEQFF.

The chain has TRBV28 and TRBJ2-5; 9 bases fit TRBD1. CDR1 is MDHEN and CDR2 is SYDVKM in the germline V gene. This CDR3 is 15 amino acids long. Trimming took 3 bases from V and 5 from J; bases not matched to a gene: 7. This CDR3 is CASSLSGQGWETQYF. The DNA for the CDR3 is TGTGCCAGCAGTTTGTCGGGACAGGGCTGGGAGACCCAGTACTTC.

The rearrangement uses TRBV4-3 and TRBJ1-5; D remains ambiguous. Germline V lookup: CDR1 LGHNA, CDR2 YSLEER. V was trimmed by 0 bases and J by 2 bases, leaving 8 bases between them. The CDR3 contains 15 residues. The CDR3, as DNA: TGCGCCAGCAGCCAAGATGGACTGGGCAATCAGCCCCAGCATTTT. It translates to CASSQDGLGNQPQHF.

The chain employs TRBV11-2 and TRBJ1-2; D remains unclear. The CDR3 extends over 16 amino acids. Germline V gene sequence: CDR1 SGHAT, CDR2 FQNNGV. The V and J ends lost 4 bases and 8 bases respectively, with 23 bases between them. CDR3 sequence (DNA): TGTGCCAGCAGCTCCTACTCCGGGTTTAAGGCGATGGGCTACACCTTC. Encoded protein: CASSSYSGFKAMGYTF.

This chain joins TRBV24-1 and TRBJ1-1; unclear D gene. The CDR3 contains 13 residues. CDR1 and CDR2 (germline): KGHDR, SFDVKD. Trimming removed 3 bases at V and 1 base at J, with 5 bases between. As DNA, the CDR3 is TGTGCCACCAGTGATAGAGCGAACACTGAAGCTTTCTTT. It yields the protein CATSDRANTEAFF.

The gene calls are TRBV6-6 and TRBJ2-3; no firm D call. V was shortened by 6 bases and J by 4 bases, with 11 bases between the two germline ends. This CDR3 is 13 amino acids long. CDR1 and CDR2 from the germline V gene are MNHNY and SVGAGI (reference sequence). The CDR3 protein is CASSPRRADTQYF. CDR3 sequence (DNA): TGTGCCAGCAGCCCCCGACGGGCAGATACGCAGTATTTT.

The chain's CDR3 is CASSLQGDTEAFF. The DNA for the CDR3 is TGCGCCAGCAGCCTCCAGGGCGACACTGAAGCTTTCTTT. This sequence joins TRBV4-3 and TRBJ1-1; the D gene is possibly TRBD1 (5 bases). Looked up from germline, CDR1 is LGHNA and CDR2 is YSLEER. The CDR3 is 13 amino acids. V gave up 4 bases and J gave up 3 bases, with 9 bases separating them.

The chain couples TRBV7-9 to TRBJ1-1, with D perhaps TRBD1 (6 bases). CDR1 is SEHNR and CDR2 is FQNEAQ in the germline V gene (reference sequence). The CDR3 loop spans 16 amino acids. The ends were cut back, 4 bases at V and 1 base at J, with 16 bases in the middle. The CDR3 loop reads CASSWAGGRGNTEAFF. CDR3 sequence (DNA): TGTGCCAGCAGCTGGGCGGGTGGCAGGGGGAACACTGAAGCTTTCTTT.

The chain combines TRBV28 with TRBJ1-6, with TRBD1 as a possible D gene (6 bases). The V end was cut by 6 bases, the J end by 4 bases, with 25 bases between. The CDR3 totals 19 residues. Germline CDR1 reads MDHEN; CDR2 reads SYDVKM. DNA for the CDR3: TGTGCCAGCAGGACACCTAGGGGGGGAAGGGGAGTGTATAATTCACCCCTCCACTTT. Protein sequence: CASRTPRGGRGVYNSPLHF.

The chain carries TRBV14 and TRBJ2-7, with TRBD1 identical over 8 bases. Germline lookup yields CDR1 SGHDN and CDR2 FVKESK. This CDR3 comprises 15 residues. With 0 bases clipped from V and 6 bases from J, the junction kept 7 bases outside the gene matches. The CDR3 DNA is TGTGCCAGCAGCCAAGATTGGACAGGGTTGAGCGAGCAGTACTTC. It encodes CASSQDWTGLSEQYF.

The chain couples TRBV27 to TRBJ2-5, with TRBD2 identical over 11 bases. This CDR3 is built from 15 residues. The germline gives CDR1 MNHEY, CDR2 SMNVEV (reference sequence). V dropped 3 bases and J dropped 7; count of bases not matched to a gene: 7. CDR3 nucleotide sequence: TGTGCCAGCAGTTTTCCGGGACTAGCGGAAGGGACCCAGTACTTC. Residues: CASSFPGLAEGTQYF.

The rearrangement uses TRBV6-5 and TRBJ1-2; TRBD1 is a possible D gene (5 bases). The V and J ends lost 6 bases and 2 bases respectively, with 7 bases between them. This CDR3 comprises 12 residues. CDR1 is MNHEY, CDR2 SVGAGI, per germline. The CDR3 DNA follows: TGTGCCAGCAGCCCAGGGAACTATGGCTACACCTTC. Its translation is CASSPGNYGYTF.

This chain links TRBV29-1 with TRBJ2-7, with unresolved D. Trimming pared 7 bases from V and 4 bases from J, leaving 14 bases between. The CDR3 sequence is 12 residues long. Per germline, CDR1 SQVTM and CDR2 ANQGSEA. The CDR3 DNA follows: TGCAGCGCCTCGACTGGATTTTACGAGCAGTACTTC. Translation: CSASTGFYEQYF.

The chain couples TRBV9 to TRBJ1-1; unclear D gene. This CDR3 is 14 amino acids long. Germline CDR1 SGDLS, CDR2 YYNGEE. The ends were cut back, 0 bases at V and 0 bases at J, with 6 bases in the middle. The DNA for the CDR3 is TGTGCCAGCAGCGTAGACAGATTGAACACTGAAGCTTTCTTT. It encodes CASSVDRLNTEAFF.

This rearrangement joins TRBV6-4 to TRBJ1-2; perhaps TRBD1 as D (6 bases). The CDR3 length is 11 residues. Germline values: CDR1 MRHNA, CDR2 SNTAGT. The V end lost 8 bases, the J end lost 10 bases, and 14 bases lay between the germline ends. CDR3 amino acids: CASGREGHYTF. CDR3 bases: TGTGCCAGCGGCCGGGAGGGACACTACACCTTC.

The chain couples TRBV29-1 to TRBJ2-2, with D perhaps matching TRBD1 (5 bases). The germline V gene has CDR1 SQVTM and CDR2 ANQGSEA. The ends were cut back, 6 bases at V and 0 bases at J, with 8 bases in the middle. The CDR3 runs to 13 residues. The CDR3 nucleotides are TGCAGCGTCCAGGGTACGAACACCGGGGAGCTGTTTTTT. Encoded protein: CSVQGTNTGELFF.